This TCR beta chain came from a study of beta chain features in type 1 diabetes. About the study: Taken together, all samples contributed fewer than 110 million examined sorted cells.

Of the isolated RNA, all was reverse transcribed, and so the sequenced material was expressed TCRB transcripts. Profiling relied on immunoSEQ multiplex PCR, and the TCRdb table lists in-frame clones only, not all of them. The sample lists around 240,000 clones; around 10% were seen once. Naive, central memory, regulatory and stem cell-like memory cells within the CD4+ compartment were sorted using CD45RO/CCR7/CD25/CD127/CD95/CD27. Purity (above 95%) was reached by all sorted populations. CDR1 is SGHRS, CDR2 YFSETQ, per germline. The CDR3 sequence is 15 residues long. V dropped 4 bases and J dropped 0 bases, with 13 bases sitting between them. There are a few counts of this clone. The antigen remains unidentified. Study-level results: A moderate, significant TCRB CDR3 shortening appeared in type 1 diabetes across four CD4+ subsets.

The gene calls are TRBV5-1 and TRBJ1-2; the D gene is possibly TRBD1 (6 bases). This receptor was taken from a young woman in good health. Sample: naive CD4+ T cells from blood. CDR3 protein: CASSSSGQTNYGYTF. Here the CDR3 DNA reads TGCGCCAGCAGCAGCTCCGGACAGACTAACTATGGCTACACCTTC.